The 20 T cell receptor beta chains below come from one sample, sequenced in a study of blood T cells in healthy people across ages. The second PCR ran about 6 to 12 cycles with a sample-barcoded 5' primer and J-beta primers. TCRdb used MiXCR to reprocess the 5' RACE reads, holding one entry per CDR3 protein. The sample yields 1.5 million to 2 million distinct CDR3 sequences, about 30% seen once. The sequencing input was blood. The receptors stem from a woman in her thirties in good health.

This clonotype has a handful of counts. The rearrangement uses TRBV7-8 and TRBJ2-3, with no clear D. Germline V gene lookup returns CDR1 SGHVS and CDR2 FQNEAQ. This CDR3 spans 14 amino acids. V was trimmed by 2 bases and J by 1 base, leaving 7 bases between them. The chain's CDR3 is CASSLRVGTDTQYF. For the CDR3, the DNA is TGTGCCAGCAGCTTACGGGTGGGCACAGATACGCAGTATTTT.

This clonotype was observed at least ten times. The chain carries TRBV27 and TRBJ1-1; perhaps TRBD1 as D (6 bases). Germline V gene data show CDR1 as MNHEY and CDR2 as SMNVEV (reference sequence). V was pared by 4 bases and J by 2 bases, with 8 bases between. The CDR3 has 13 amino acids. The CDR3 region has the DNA TGTGCCAGCAGTTGGGGGGGCAACACTGAAGCTTTCTTT. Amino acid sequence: CASSWGGNTEAFF.

Here the CDR3 DNA reads TGTGCCAGCAGTTTGGGACTAGCGGGGGATGCAGATACGCAGTATTTT. Protein sequence: CASSLGLAGDADTQYF. V gene TRBV6-5 combines with J gene TRBJ2-3; 14 bases are shared with TRBD2. Per germline, CDR1 MNHEY and CDR2 SVGAGI. This CDR3 contains 16 residues. The V gene end was trimmed by 4 bases and the J gene end by 4 bases; junction bases not matched to a gene: 4.

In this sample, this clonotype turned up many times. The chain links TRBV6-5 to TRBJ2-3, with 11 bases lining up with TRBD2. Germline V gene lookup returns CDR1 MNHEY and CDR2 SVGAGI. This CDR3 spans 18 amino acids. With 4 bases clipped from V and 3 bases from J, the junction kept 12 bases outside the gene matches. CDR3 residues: CASSSPTSGNARTDTQYF. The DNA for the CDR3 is TGTGCCAGCAGTTCTCCGACTAGCGGGAATGCGAGGACAGATACGCAGTATTTT.

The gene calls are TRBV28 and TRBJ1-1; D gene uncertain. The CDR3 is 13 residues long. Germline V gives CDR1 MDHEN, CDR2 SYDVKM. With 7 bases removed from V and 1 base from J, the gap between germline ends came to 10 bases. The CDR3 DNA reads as TGTGCCAGCAAAAGGGCCCAGAACACTGAAGCTTTCTTT. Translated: CASKRAQNTEAFF.

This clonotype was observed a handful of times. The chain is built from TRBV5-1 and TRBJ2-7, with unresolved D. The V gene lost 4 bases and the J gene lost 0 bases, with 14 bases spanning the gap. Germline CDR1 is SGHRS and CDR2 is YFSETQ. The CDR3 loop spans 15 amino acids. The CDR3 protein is CASSPGPGNSYEQYF. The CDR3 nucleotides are TGCGCCAGCAGCCCCGGCCCAGGAAACTCCTACGAGCAGTACTTC.

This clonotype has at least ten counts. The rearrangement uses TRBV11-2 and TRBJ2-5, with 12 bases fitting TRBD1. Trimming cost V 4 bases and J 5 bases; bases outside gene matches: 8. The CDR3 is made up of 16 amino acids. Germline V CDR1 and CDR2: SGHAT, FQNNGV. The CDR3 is CASSSYGTGGEETQYF. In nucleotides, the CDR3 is TGTGCCAGCAGCTCCTATGGGACAGGGGGCGAGGAGACCCAGTACTTC.

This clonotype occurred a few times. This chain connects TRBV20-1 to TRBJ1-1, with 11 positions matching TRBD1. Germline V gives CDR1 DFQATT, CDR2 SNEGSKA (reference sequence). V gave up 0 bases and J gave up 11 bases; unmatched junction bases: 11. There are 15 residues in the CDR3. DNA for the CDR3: TGCAGTGCTAGAGAGGGACAGGGGGTGACCCAGGGCGCTTTCTTT. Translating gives CSAREGQGVTQGAFF.

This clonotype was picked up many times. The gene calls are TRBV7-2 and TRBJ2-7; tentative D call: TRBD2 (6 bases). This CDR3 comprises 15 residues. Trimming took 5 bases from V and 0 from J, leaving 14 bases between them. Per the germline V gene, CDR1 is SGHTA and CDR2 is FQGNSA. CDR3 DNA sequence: TGTGCCAGCAGCGTCCGGGACTTAAGCTCCTACGAGCAGTACTTC. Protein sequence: CASSVRDLSSYEQYF.

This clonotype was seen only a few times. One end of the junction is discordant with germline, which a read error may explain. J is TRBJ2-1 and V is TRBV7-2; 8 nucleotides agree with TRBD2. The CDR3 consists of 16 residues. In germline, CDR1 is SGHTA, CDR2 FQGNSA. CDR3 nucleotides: TGTGCCAGCAGCTTCGGGACTAGTCGGTCCTGCAATGAGCAGTTCTTC. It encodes CASSFGTSRSCNEQFF. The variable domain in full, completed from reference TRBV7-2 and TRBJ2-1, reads GAGVSQSPSNKVTEKGKDVELRCDPISGHTALYWYRQSLGQGLEFLIYFQGNSAPDKSGLPSDRFSAERTGGSVSTLTIQRTQQEDSAVYLCASSFGTSRSCNEQFFGPGTRLTVL.

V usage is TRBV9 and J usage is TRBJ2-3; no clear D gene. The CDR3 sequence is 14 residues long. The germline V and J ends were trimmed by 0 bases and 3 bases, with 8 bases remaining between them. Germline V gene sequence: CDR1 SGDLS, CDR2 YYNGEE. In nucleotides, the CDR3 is TGTGCCAGCAGCGTAGATCCGTATACAGATACGCAGTATTTT. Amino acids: CASSVDPYTDTQYF.

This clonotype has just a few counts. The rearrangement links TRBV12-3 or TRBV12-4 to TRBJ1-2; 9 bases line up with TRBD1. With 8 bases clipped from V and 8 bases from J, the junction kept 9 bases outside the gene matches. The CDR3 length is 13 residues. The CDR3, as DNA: TGTGCCAGCGCTCTGGGACAGGGCGGCGGCTACACCTTC. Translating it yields CASALGQGGGYTF.

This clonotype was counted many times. The CDR3: CSAAGGYQETQYF. CDR3 sequence (DNA): TGCAGTGCCGCCGGAGGGTACCAAGAGACCCAGTACTTC. The J gene is TRBJ2-5, the V gene TRBV20-1; weak D call: TRBD2 (6 bases). Looked up from germline, CDR1 is DFQATT and CDR2 is SNEGSKA (reference sequence). This CDR3 region has 13 residues. V was shortened by 6 bases and J by 0 bases, with 11 bases between the two germline ends.

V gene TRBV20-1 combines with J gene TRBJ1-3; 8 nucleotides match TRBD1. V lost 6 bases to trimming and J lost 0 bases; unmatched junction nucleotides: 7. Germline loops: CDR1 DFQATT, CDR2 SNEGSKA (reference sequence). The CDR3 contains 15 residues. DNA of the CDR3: TGCAGTGCCCGGGACAGGACCTACTCTGGAAACACCATATATTTT. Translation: CSARDRTYSGNTIYF.

This chain's CDR3 is CSVVGLAGPNTGELFF. CDR3 coding DNA: TGCAGCGTTGTCGGACTAGCGGGACCGAACACCGGGGAGCTGTTTTTT. The chain uses TRBV29-1 and TRBJ2-2; 12 bases are a match to TRBD2. CDR1 is SQVTM, CDR2 ANQGSEA, per germline. This CDR3 has 16 residues. The junction had 3 bases not matched to a gene; V was cut back by 4 bases and J by 0 bases.

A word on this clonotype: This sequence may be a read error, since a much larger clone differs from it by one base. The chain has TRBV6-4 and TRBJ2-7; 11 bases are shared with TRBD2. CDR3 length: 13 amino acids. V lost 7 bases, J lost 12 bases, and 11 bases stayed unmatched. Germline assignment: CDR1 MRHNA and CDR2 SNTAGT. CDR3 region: CASTWTSGSPLYF. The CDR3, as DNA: TGTGCCAGCACTTGGACTAGCGGGTCCCCTCTGTACTTC.

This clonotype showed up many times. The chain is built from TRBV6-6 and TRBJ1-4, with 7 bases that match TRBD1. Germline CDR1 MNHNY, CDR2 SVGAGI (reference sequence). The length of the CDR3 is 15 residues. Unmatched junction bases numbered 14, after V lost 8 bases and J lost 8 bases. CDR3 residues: CASVDRAARPEKLFF. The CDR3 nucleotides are TGTGCCAGCGTAGACAGGGCGGCACGACCAGAAAAACTGTTTTTT.

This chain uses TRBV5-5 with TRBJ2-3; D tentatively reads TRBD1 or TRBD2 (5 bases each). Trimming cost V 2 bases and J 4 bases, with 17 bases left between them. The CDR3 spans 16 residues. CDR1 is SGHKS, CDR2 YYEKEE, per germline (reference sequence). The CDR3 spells CASSFVGDFIADTQYF. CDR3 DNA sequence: TGTGCCAGCAGCTTTGTGGGGGATTTTATTGCAGATACGCAGTATTTT. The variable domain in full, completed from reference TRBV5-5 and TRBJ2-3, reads DAGVTQSPTHLIKTRGQQVTLRCSPISGHKSVSWYQQVLGQGPQFIFQYYEKEERGRGNFPDRFSARQFPNYSSELNVNALLLGDSALYLCASSFVGDFIADTQYFGPGTRLTVL.

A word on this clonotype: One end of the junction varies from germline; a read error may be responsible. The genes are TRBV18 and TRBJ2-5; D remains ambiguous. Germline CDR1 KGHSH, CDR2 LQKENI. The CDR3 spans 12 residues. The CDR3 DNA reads TGTACCAGCTCACCAAACCGAGAGACCCAGTACTTC. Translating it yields CTSSPNRETQYF.

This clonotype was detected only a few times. The DNA for the CDR3 is TGCGCCAGCAGCCAAGATCCAGGGGTCGTTAATCAGCCCCAGCATTTT. Its protein product is CASSQDPGVVNQPQHF. The chain couples TRBV4-1 to TRBJ1-5; D possibly corresponds to TRBD1 (6 bases). Germline CDR1 MGHRA, CDR2 YSYEKL. Trimming shortened V by 0 bases and J by 4 bases, and 13 bases separated the two germline ends. CDR3 length: 16 residues.